Each of the 10 T cell receptor beta chains below was sequenced from the same sample in a study of blood T cell repertoires in COVID-19. TCRdb's table, derived via immunoSEQ multiplex PCR, lists solely in-frame clones and lacks some. The table includes fewer than 350,000 clones, around nine tenths detected once. What was sequenced was peripheral blood. These receptors were collected from a man aged 40-50 years with active or convalescent COVID-19.

The chain is built from TRBV9 and TRBJ2-7, with 8 nucleotides matching TRBD2. This CDR3 has 17 residues. V gave up 0 bases and J gave up 5 bases; unmatched junction bases: 13. In germline, CDR1 is SGDLS, CDR2 YYNGEE. CDR3 loop: CASSVETEPGLVDEQYF. The DNA of the CDR3 is TGTGCCAGCAGCGTAGAGACCGAGCCGGGACTAGTAGACGAGCAGTACTTC.

This clone has a single count. J is TRBJ2-7 and V is TRBV10-3, with D uncertain. The CDR3 consists of 13 residues. Germline assignment: CDR1 ENHRY and CDR2 SYGVKD. V shed 2 bases and J shed 9 bases, with 14 bases lying between them. CDR3 region: CAISEADWLGQYF. The CDR3 nucleotides read TGTGCCATCAGTGAGGCTGACTGGCTGGGGCAGTACTTC.

The rearrangement uses TRBV18 and TRBJ1-1; 9 nucleotides align to TRBD1. The J segment lost 0 bases and the V segment lost 5 bases, leaving 4 bases of the junction unmatched. Germline CDR1 and CDR2: KGHSH and LQKENI. The CDR3 has 15 amino acids. The CDR3 here is CASSSGQGLNTEAFF. In nucleotides, the CDR3 is TGTGCCAGCTCATCAGGACAGGGGCTGAACACTGAAGCTTTCTTT.

This clone was observed once. CDR3 nucleotide sequence: TGTGCCAGCAGAATCGACAGGAGTCGTCTTTCTAACTATGGCTACACCTTC. It is translated as CASRIDRSRLSNYGYTF. V gene TRBV2 combines with J gene TRBJ1-2, with a weak D call TRBD1 (6 bases). Trimming stripped 6 bases from V and 0 bases from J, with 20 bases between. The germline CDR1 and CDR2 sequences are SNHLY and FYNNEI. The CDR3 totals 17 residues.

The V gene is TRBV29-1, the J gene TRBJ1-2; D unresolved. Germline V gene sequence: CDR1 SQVTM, CDR2 ANQGSEA. There are 11 residues in the CDR3. Trimming cost V 5 bases and J 2 bases, with 6 bases left between them. The CDR3 DNA is TGCAGCGTTTTCCTAAACTATGGCTACACCTTC. This codes for CSVFLNYGYTF.

The chain employs TRBV28 and TRBJ2-7; D possibly corresponds to TRBD1 (5 bases). Trimming cost V 5 bases and J 4 bases, with 21 bases left between them. This CDR3 comprises 16 residues. Germline-derived CDR1 and CDR2 are MDHEN and SYDVKM. The DNA for the CDR3 is TGTGCCAGCAGTGAAGGTAGGGGAAGGGTAAAGTACGAGCAGTACTTC. Translated, it gives CASSEGRGRVKYEQYF.

The rearrangement links TRBV7-9 to TRBJ1-4, with TRBD1 matching 8 bases. The CDR3 length is 16 residues. V was clipped by 4 bases and J by 5 bases; unmatched bases: 9. Germline V lookup: CDR1 SEHNR, CDR2 FQNEAQ (reference sequence). The CDR3 loop reads CASSSNQGASNEKLFF. Written as DNA, the CDR3 is TGTGCCAGCAGCTCGAATCAGGGGGCAAGCAATGAAAAACTGTTTTTT.

The chain carries TRBV28 and TRBJ2-7; 10 positions agree with TRBD1. Trimming removed 5 bases from V and 0 bases from J; junction bases left unmatched: 16. The CDR3 length is 19 residues. Looked up from germline, CDR1 is MDHEN and CDR2 is SYDVKM. CDR3 coding DNA: TGTGCCAGCAGTCCGCCGGCCACCGGGACAGGGGCCCGCTCCTACGAGCAGTACTTC. It is translated as CASSPPATGTGARSYEQYF.

This chain uses TRBV5-6 with TRBJ1-6; TRBD1 matches at 10 bases. CDR3 size: 16 residues. Germline CDR1 reads SGHDT; CDR2 reads YYEEEE. The V gene end was trimmed by 0 bases and the J gene end by 8 bases; junction bases not matched to a gene: 5. In nucleotides, the CDR3 is TGTGCCAGCAGCTTGGCGTCGGGACAGGGGTATTCACCCCTCCACTTT. It codes for CASSLASGQGYSPLHF.

This clone turned up a few times. V gene TRBV18 combines with J gene TRBJ1-6, with D perhaps TRBD1 (6 bases). Trimming shortened V by 5 bases and J by 7 bases, and 12 bases separated the two germline ends. Germline V gene data show CDR1 as KGHSH and CDR2 as LQKENI. The CDR3 is made up of 14 amino acids. The CDR3 here is CASSERQANSPLHF. As DNA, the CDR3 is TGTGCCAGCTCAGAGAGACAGGCCAATTCACCCCTCCACTTT.